Below, 28 T cell receptor beta chains from the same sample are listed, as sequenced in a study of shared clonotypes between healthy human individuals. Clones were sequenced by immunoSEQ multiplex PCR, and TCRdb holds only the in-frame ones, with some missing. The profile covers roughly 770,000 clones, with 96% appearing a single time and under 0.3% taken by the ten largest. Selected positively for CCR7 and CD45RO-negative, naive CD8 cells excluded terminally differentiated effector memory CD45RA+ cells. The sequenced sample was naive CD8+ T cells sorted from blood. All receptors come from a man aged 30 to 45 in good health.

The chain is built from TRBV4-1 and TRBJ1-2; the D gene is possibly TRBD1 (6 bases). The V end lost 3 bases, the J end lost 4 bases, and 9 bases lay between the germline ends. The CDR3 is 13 residues long. Germline V gene data show CDR1 as MGHRA and CDR2 as YSYEKL. In DNA, the CDR3 is TGCGCCAGCAGCCAGACGGACAGCTATGGCTACACCTTC. Encoded protein: CASSQTDSYGYTF.

The J gene is TRBJ2-7, the V gene TRBV13; D remains ambiguous. Germline CDR1 reads PRHDT; CDR2 reads FYEKMQ (reference sequence). The CDR3 extends over 14 amino acids. V shed 6 bases and J shed 3 bases, with 15 bases lying between them. The DNA of the CDR3 is TGTGCCAGCAGATCCCAGTCCGGTAACTACGAGCAGTACTTC. Protein: CASRSQSGNYEQYF.

The V call is TRBV7-9, the J call TRBJ1-4; D gene ambiguous. Trimming took 3 bases from V and 6 from J, leaving 2 bases between them. Germline lookup yields CDR1 SEHNR and CDR2 FQNEAQ (reference sequence). This CDR3 has 11 amino acids. The chain's CDR3 is CASSFDEKLFF. The CDR3, as DNA: TGTGCCAGCAGCTTTGATGAAAAACTGTTTTTT.

Worth noting for this clone: The junction differs from germline at one of its ends, possibly a read error. This chain joins TRBV16 and TRBJ2-5; D gene uncertain. This CDR3 is 13 amino acids long. Germline V gene lookup returns CDR1 KGHSY and CDR2 FQNENV. CDR3 coding DNA: TGTGCCAGCAGCCTCGGGTGGCAAGAGGCCCAGTACTTC. Residues: CASSLGWQEAQYF.

Note on this clone: This same CDR3 is encoded by further DNA sequences in the sample. The rearrangement links TRBV27 to TRBJ2-7, with TRBD1 identical over 9 bases. The V gene end was trimmed by 2 bases and the J gene end by 3 bases; junction bases not matched to a gene: 2. Looked up from germline, CDR1 is MNHEY and CDR2 is SMNVEV (reference sequence). The CDR3 contains 14 residues. The chain's CDR3 is CASSLKGQGYEQYF. CDR3 coding DNA: TGTGCCAGCAGTTTAAAGGGACAGGGCTACGAGCAGTACTTC.

J is TRBJ2-7 and V is TRBV9; D is unresolved. Looked up from germline, CDR1 is SGDLS and CDR2 is YYNGEE. V lost 3 bases and J 0 bases, leaving 10 bases between the germline ends. This CDR3 contains 14 residues. This chain's CDR3 is CASSAEVSSYEQYF. The CDR3 DNA follows: TGTGCCAGCAGCGCCGAGGTAAGCTCCTACGAGCAGTACTTC. Combining the CDR3 with reference TRBV9 and TRBJ2-7 gives the whole variable domain DSGVTQTPKHLITATGQRVTLRCSPRSGDLSVYWYQQSLDQGLQFLIQYYNGEERAKGNILERFSAQQFPDLHSELNLSSLELGDSALYFCASSAEVSSYEQYFGPGTRLTVT.

The gene calls are TRBV29-1 and TRBJ2-1; D unresolved. Germline V gives CDR1 SQVTM, CDR2 ANQGSEA. V gave up 4 bases and J gave up 3 bases, with 13 bases separating them. The CDR3 is 14 amino acids. CDR3 nucleotides: TGCAGCGTTGTTGGCCCCCCGAACTACAATGAGCAGTTCTTC. This codes for CSVVGPPNYNEQFF.

The chain links TRBV2 to TRBJ2-2; D is ambiguous. The germline CDR1 and CDR2 sequences are SNHLY and FYNNEI. Trimming cost V 6 bases and J 9 bases, with 17 bases left between them. This CDR3 contains 14 residues. The CDR3 DNA sequence: TGTGCCAGCAGCGAGAGCTTTGGCGACCGGGAGCTGTTTTTT. This encodes CASSESFGDRELFF.

The V gene is TRBV7-7, the J gene TRBJ2-2; D possibly uses TRBD1 or TRBD2 (5 bases each). The germline CDR1 and CDR2 sequences are SSHAT and FNYEAQ (reference sequence). V dropped 5 bases and J dropped 4 bases, with 23 bases sitting between them. The CDR3 is 18 residues long. CDR3 coding DNA: TGTGCCAGCAGCCCTGGACCGAAGTGGGGACCGGGCACCGGGGAGCTGTTTTTT. Protein: CASSPGPKWGPGTGELFF.

The CDR3 DNA follows: TGTGCCAGCAGATATGGACTGATCGACACCGGGGAGCTGTTTTTT. This gives the protein CASRYGLIDTGELFF. The chain couples TRBV27 to TRBJ2-2; D may be TRBD2 (5 bases). Trimming shortened V by 6 bases and J by 3 bases, and 14 bases separated the two germline ends. The germline V gene has CDR1 MNHEY and CDR2 SMNVEV (reference sequence). The CDR3 length is 15 residues.

The V call is TRBV4-3, the J call TRBJ2-7, with 7 bases fitting TRBD1. Trimming at V came to 1 base and at J to 5 bases, leaving 8 bases not matched to a gene. The CDR3 extends over 15 amino acids. Germline CDR1 is LGHNA and CDR2 is YSLEER. The CDR3 bases are TGCGCCAGCAGCCAAGCCGATGGAACAGGGGACGAGCAGTACTTC. Translating gives CASSQADGTGDEQYF.

J is TRBJ2-2 and V is TRBV9; 8 bases line up with TRBD2. The CDR3 covers 16 residues. The germline gives CDR1 SGDLS, CDR2 YYNGEE. J lost 5 bases, V lost 4 bases, and 10 bases had no gene match. The CDR3 spells CASSPLREGNTGELFF. CDR3 nucleotides: TGTGCCAGCAGCCCCCTCCGGGAGGGCAATACCGGGGAGCTGTTTTTT.

The chain recombines TRBV28 with TRBJ2-1, with a tentative D call TRBD1 (5 bases). CDR3 length equals 15 residues. The germline V and J ends were trimmed by 5 bases and 0 bases, with 11 bases remaining between them. CDR1 and CDR2 from the germline V gene are MDHEN and SYDVKM. The CDR3 sequence is CASSHRKSSYNEQFF. DNA of the CDR3: TGTGCCAGCAGTCACAGGAAGAGCTCCTACAATGAGCAGTTCTTC.

The J gene is TRBJ1-1, the V gene TRBV5-1; tentatively, D is TRBD1 (5 bases). Germline values: CDR1 SGHRS, CDR2 YFSETQ. The V end was cut by 3 bases, the J end by 6 bases, with 15 bases between. The CDR3 loop spans 14 amino acids. Here the CDR3 DNA reads TGCGCCAGCAGCTACGGACATGTAGGGCCTGAAGCTTTCTTT. Its protein product is CASSYGHVGPEAFF.

This clone was seen a single time. V is TRBV29-1 and J is TRBJ2-1; D may be TRBD2 (7 bases). The CDR3 sequence is 13 residues long. Trimming took 2 bases from V and 8 from J, leaving 13 bases between them. Germline assignment: CDR1 SQVTM and CDR2 ANQGSEA. The CDR3 DNA is TGCAGCGTTGAACAGGAGGGGGGGCATGAGCAGTTCTTC. The encoded protein is CSVEQEGGHEQFF.

The chain uses TRBV27 and TRBJ1-1; possibly TRBD1 for D (6 bases). The CDR3 has 13 residues. V shed 7 bases and J shed 1 base, with 10 bases lying between them. Germline assignment: CDR1 MNHEY and CDR2 SMNVEV (reference sequence). The CDR3 coding sequence is TGTGCCAGCACCGGACAGCCGAACACTGAAGCTTTCTTT. It codes for CASTGQPNTEAFF.

This clone was seen once. The chain links TRBV28 to TRBJ2-5; D uncertain. Trimming removed 5 bases from V and 7 bases from J, with 8 bases in between. The germline gives CDR1 MDHEN, CDR2 SYDVKM. There are 11 residues in the CDR3. The CDR3 region is CASSAKTTQYF. CDR3 sequence (DNA): TGTGCCAGCAGTGCAAAGACGACCCAGTACTTC.

The chain carries TRBV15 and TRBJ1-2; D ambiguous. This CDR3 has 16 residues. V was shortened by 0 bases and J by 4 bases, with 15 bases between the two germline ends. In germline, CDR1 is LNHNV, CDR2 YYDKDF (reference sequence). In DNA form, the CDR3 reads TGTGCCACCAGCAGAGATAATTCTGGGAGAGTCTATGGCTACACCTTC. This translates into CATSRDNSGRVYGYTF.

The V and J genes are TRBV29-1 and TRBJ2-2, with D possibly matching TRBD1 (5 bases). The CDR3 has 12 residues. The germline V and J ends were trimmed by 4 bases and 5 bases, with 8 bases remaining between them. Germline CDR1 is SQVTM and CDR2 is ANQGSEA. The CDR3 region is CSVVGDTGELFF. The DNA of the CDR3 is TGCAGCGTTGTAGGGGATACCGGGGAGCTGTTTTTT.

The chain has TRBV5-5 and TRBJ2-7, with D maybe TRBD2 (5 bases). The germline gives CDR1 SGHKS, CDR2 YYEKEE (reference sequence). The CDR3 extends over 15 amino acids. Trimming took off 1 base at V and 1 base at J, with 12 bases between the two ends. CDR3 region: CASSLSGSLSYEQYF. In DNA form, the CDR3 reads TGTGCCAGCAGCTTGTCGGGGAGCCTTTCCTACGAGCAGTACTTC.

V is TRBV7-8 and J is TRBJ2-7; D is unresolved. The germline V gene encodes CDR1 SGHVS and CDR2 FQNEAQ. The CDR3 spans 15 residues. V gave up 1 base and J gave up 2 bases, with 12 bases separating them. The CDR3 is CASSLDFGPPYEQYF. The DNA of the CDR3 is TGTGCCAGCAGCTTAGATTTCGGTCCCCCCTACGAGCAGTACTTC.

The chain is built from TRBV19 and TRBJ2-7; D may be TRBD2 (5 bases). This CDR3 contains 15 residues. Between the trimmed V and J ends, which lost 4 bases and 3 bases, there was a span of 16 bases. CDR1 is LNHDA and CDR2 is SQIVND in the germline V gene (reference sequence). CDR3 residues: CASSNAAEANYEQYF. The CDR3 nucleotides are TGTGCCAGTAGTAATGCGGCGGAGGCTAACTACGAGCAGTACTTC. Full variable domain (rest looked up from reference TRBV19 and TRBJ2-7): DGGITQSPKYLFRKEGQNVTLSCEQNLNHDAMYWYRQDPGQGLRLIYYSQIVNDFQKGDIAEGYSVSREKKESFPLTVTSAQKNPTAFYLCASSNAAEANYEQYFGPGTRLTVT.

The rearrangement joins TRBV1 to TRBJ2-7; the table's TRBD2 call for D was not verified on the DNA. TRBV1 is a documented pseudogene. The length of the CDR3 is 18 residues. The chain's CDR3 is CTSSQDPNLEGSSSEQYF. The CDR3 DNA reads TGCACCAGCAGCCAAGATCCCAACTTGGAGGGGAGCAGTTCCGAGCAGTACTTC.

The J gene is TRBJ2-1, the V gene TRBV27, with 9 bases that match TRBD2. With V trimmed by 9 bases and J by 4 bases, 10 bases remained unmatched. CDR3 length: 15 amino acids. The germline V gene has CDR1 MNHEY and CDR2 SMNVEV (reference sequence). Here the CDR3 DNA reads TGTGCCAGTAATCCCGGGACTAGCATTTACAATGAGCAGTTCTTC. Amino acids: CASNPGTSIYNEQFF.

This clone is a singleton in its sample. The chain couples TRBV29-1 to TRBJ2-1, with D unclear. V lost 6 bases and J 6 bases, leaving 12 bases between the germline ends. The CDR3 length is 12 residues. From germline, CDR1 is SQVTM and CDR2 ANQGSEA. The CDR3 DNA follows: TGCAGCGTCCTCCCTACGGGCAATGAGCAGTTCTTC. The encoded protein is CSVLPTGNEQFF.

The sample holds a few counts of this clone. This sequence joins TRBV7-9 and TRBJ2-1; tentative D call: TRBD1 (5 bases). The CDR3 runs to 13 residues. Germline V gene data show CDR1 as SEHNR and CDR2 as FQNEAQ (reference sequence). Trimming removed 5 bases at V and 10 bases at J, with 15 bases between. The CDR3 sequence is CASSQPTGQEQFF. As DNA, the CDR3 is TGTGCCAGCAGCCAACCTACAGGTCAGGAGCAGTTCTTC.

The chain couples TRBV4-1 to TRBJ2-7; TRBD1 or TRBD2 may be the D gene (6 bases each). CDR3 size: 13 residues. V was trimmed by 3 bases and J by 6 bases, leaving 12 bases between them. The V gene's germline CDR1 is MGHRA and CDR2 YSYEKL. CDR3 loop: CASSHLGGAEQYF. CDR3 DNA sequence: TGCGCCAGCAGCCACCTCGGGGGCGCCGAGCAGTACTTC.

Comments on this clone: This sample also contains other DNA sequences that code for the same CDR3. V gene TRBV5-1 combines with J gene TRBJ2-7; D not certain. There are 13 residues in the CDR3. The V and J ends lost 0 bases and 0 bases respectively, with 4 bases between them. Looked up from germline, CDR1 is SGHRS and CDR2 is YFSETQ. The DNA for the CDR3 is TGCGCCAGCAGCTTGGGCCGCTCCTACGAGCAGTACTTC. Translating gives CASSLGRSYEQYF.